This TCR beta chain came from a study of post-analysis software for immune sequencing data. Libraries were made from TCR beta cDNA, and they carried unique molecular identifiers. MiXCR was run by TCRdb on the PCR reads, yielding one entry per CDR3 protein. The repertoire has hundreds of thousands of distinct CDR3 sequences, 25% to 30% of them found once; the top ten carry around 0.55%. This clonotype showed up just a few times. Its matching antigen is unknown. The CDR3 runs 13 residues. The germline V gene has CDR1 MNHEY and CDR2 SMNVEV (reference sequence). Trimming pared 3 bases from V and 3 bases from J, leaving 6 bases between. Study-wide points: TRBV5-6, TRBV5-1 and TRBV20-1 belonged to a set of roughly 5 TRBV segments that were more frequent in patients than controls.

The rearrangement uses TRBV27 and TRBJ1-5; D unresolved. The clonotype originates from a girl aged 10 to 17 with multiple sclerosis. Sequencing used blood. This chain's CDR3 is CASSFLPNQPQHF. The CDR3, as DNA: TGTGCCAGCAGTTTTCTACCCAATCAGCCCCAGCATTTT.